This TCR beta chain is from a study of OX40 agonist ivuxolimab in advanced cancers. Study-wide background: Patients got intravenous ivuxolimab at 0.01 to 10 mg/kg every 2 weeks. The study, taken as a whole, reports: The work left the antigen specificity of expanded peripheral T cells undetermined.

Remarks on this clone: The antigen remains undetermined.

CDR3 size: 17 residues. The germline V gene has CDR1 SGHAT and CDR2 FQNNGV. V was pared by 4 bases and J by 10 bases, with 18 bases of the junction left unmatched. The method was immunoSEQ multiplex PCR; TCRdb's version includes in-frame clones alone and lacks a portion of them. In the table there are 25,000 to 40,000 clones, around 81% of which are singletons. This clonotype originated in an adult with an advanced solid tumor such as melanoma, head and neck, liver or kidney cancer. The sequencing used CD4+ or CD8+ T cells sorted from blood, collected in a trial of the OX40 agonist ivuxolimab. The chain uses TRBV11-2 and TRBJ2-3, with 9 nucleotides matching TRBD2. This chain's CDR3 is CASSSFAGTSIQNAQYF. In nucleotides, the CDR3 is TGTGCCAGCAGCTCGTTTGCCGGGACTAGCATCCAAAATGCGCAGTATTTT.